This TCR beta chain was sequenced in a study of blood T cell repertoires in COVID-19. On the study more broadly: The United States, Italy and Spain provided the acute and convalescent COVID-19 samples. The analysed material was cDNA or gDNA that came from T cells, B-cell-depleted T cells, or PBMCs.

The germline V and J ends were trimmed by 3 bases and 8 bases, with 17 bases remaining between them. The CDR3 is 15 amino acids. Germline assignment: CDR1 MNHEY and CDR2 SMNVEV (reference sequence). Participants were aged about 18 to 90 years, lived in 20 to 25 US areas, and enrolled virtually. Libraries were prepared by immunoSEQ multiplex PCR; TCRdb keeps only in-frame clonotypes and omits some of them. The sample holds about 210,000 clones, about 84% seen once. This chain uses TRBV27 with TRBJ2-1, with D possibly TRBD2 on 5 matching bases. Sequencing was performed on PBMCs or T cells enriched from blood (not recorded which). The TCR was taken from a man aged 35-49 years with acute COVID-19. DNA of the CDR3: TGTGCCAGCAGTTTTTGGCGGGCCATTGGCGATGAGCAGTTCTTC. Its translation is CASSFWRAIGDEQFF.